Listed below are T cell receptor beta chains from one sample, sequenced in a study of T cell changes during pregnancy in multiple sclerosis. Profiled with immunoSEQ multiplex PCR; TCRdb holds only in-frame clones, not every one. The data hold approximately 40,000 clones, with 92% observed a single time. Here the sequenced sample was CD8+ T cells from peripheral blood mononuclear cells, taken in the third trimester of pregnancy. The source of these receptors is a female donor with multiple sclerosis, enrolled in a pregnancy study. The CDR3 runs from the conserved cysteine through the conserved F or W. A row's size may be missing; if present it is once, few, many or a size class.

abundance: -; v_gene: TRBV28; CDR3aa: CASSQGAPTEAFF
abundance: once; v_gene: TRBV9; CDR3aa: CASSVETGQGMETQYF
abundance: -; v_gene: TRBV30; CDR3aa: CAGGLAGGRTQYF
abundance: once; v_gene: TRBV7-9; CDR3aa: CASSSRVGSYNEQFF
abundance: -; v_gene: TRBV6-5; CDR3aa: CASSYGLAGAKNIQYF
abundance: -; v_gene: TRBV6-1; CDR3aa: CASSEEGRVFQPQHF
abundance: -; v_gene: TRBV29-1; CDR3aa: CSVEGGGPGANVLTF
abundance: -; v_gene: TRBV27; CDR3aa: CASSLSAQGAYEQYF
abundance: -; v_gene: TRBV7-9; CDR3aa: CASSLSPSYEQYF
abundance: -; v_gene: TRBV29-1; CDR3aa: CSAPTGYGYTF
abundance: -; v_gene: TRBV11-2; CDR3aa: CASSLLGGGYNEQFF
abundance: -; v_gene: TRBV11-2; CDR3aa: CASSLEGALDTEAFF
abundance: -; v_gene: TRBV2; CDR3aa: CASSEAGDGYTF
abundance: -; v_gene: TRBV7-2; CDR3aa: CASSPLSRISSYNEQFF
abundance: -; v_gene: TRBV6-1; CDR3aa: CASSQDRVYNEQFF